The present TCR beta chain was sequenced within a study of shared clonotypes between healthy human individuals. A 200 ng quantity of DNA, roughly 32,000 T cell genomes, went into the sorted-subset replicate PCRs. Clones were sequenced by immunoSEQ multiplex PCR, and TCRdb holds only the in-frame ones, with some missing. The data show some 1 million clones, with approximately 70% seen just once and around 1.5% held by the top ten. The CDR3 runs 17 residues. Trimming took 2 bases from V and 7 from J, leaving 23 bases between them. Germline V lookup: CDR1 SGHDN, CDR2 FVKESK. Sequencing was done on a sample of memory CD4+ T cells sorted from blood. Subset defined: CD45RA-negative fraction. The chain has TRBV14 and TRBJ1-1; no clear D. This TCR came from a man younger than 30 in good health. For the CDR3, the DNA is TGTGCCAGCAGCCAATTTTACGGGTCACATGATGAAAGTGAAGCTTTCTTT. Its protein is CASSQFYGSHDESEAFF.